The text below deals with one TCR beta chain. Measured with immunoSEQ multiplex PCR; TCRdb has only the in-frame clones, and not every one. The table includes 100,000 to 130,000 clones, about 93% detected once. The record originates from a study of T cell responses to AZD1222 COVID-19 vaccine. The germline V and J ends were trimmed by 10 bases and 0 bases, with 25 bases remaining between them. Germline V gene sequence: CDR1 SNHLY, CDR2 FYNNEI. CDR3 length: 17 residues. Sequencing was performed on peripheral blood, taken on day 0 of AZD1222 vaccination. The V and J genes are TRBV2 and TRBJ2-7; perhaps TRBD2 as D (5 bases). The TCR sequence derives from an adult in good health. This chain's CDR3 is CANARVTLRGSSYEQYF. For the CDR3, the DNA is TGTGCCAACGCCAGAGTGACGCTTCGAGGGAGCTCCTACGAGCAGTACTTC.